The 13 T cell receptor beta chains in this list originate from one sample, sequenced in a study of cytomegalovirus exposure and HLA in healthy donors. The assay was immunoSEQ multiplex PCR, and TCRdb's table has in-frame clones only and misses some. The sample contains some 45,000 clones, approximately 93% of which appear only once. Sequenced sample: PBMCs. These receptors originate from a woman aged 18-35 years in good health and CMV-seropositive.

The chain uses TRBV29-1 and TRBJ2-2; TRBD1 agrees at 8 bases. The CDR3 contains 14 residues. The junction had 6 bases not matched to a gene; V was cut back by 7 bases and J by 2 bases. Germline lookup yields CDR1 SQVTM and CDR2 ANQGSEA. CDR3 nucleotides: TGCAGCGCCAAACAGGGGGGAAACACCGGGGAGCTGTTTTTT. Encoded protein: CSAKQGGNTGELFF.

The chain combines TRBV5-4 with TRBJ2-5; 7 nucleotides match TRBD1. This CDR3 is 13 amino acids long. Germline V gene data show CDR1 as SGHNT and CDR2 as YYREEE (reference sequence). Germline trimming cut 4 bases from V and 5 bases from J; bases unmatched to any gene: 5. This chain's CDR3 is CASSRTGGETQYF. The DNA for the CDR3 is TGTGCCAGCAGCCGGACAGGCGGGGAGACCCAGTACTTC.

This clone was picked up one time. V usage is TRBV19 and J usage is TRBJ2-7, with TRBD1 identical over 8 bases. Germline V gene data show CDR1 as LNHDA and CDR2 as SQIVND (reference sequence). There are 15 residues in the CDR3. The V and J ends lost 5 bases and 2 bases, in that order; junction bases with no gene match: 8. CDR3 sequence (DNA): TGTGCCAGTAGTGTCGCCGGGACAGGACCCTACGAGCAGTACTTC. Its protein product is CASSVAGTGPYEQYF.

The chain employs TRBV6-6 and TRBJ2-2, with TRBD2 matching 8 bases. The germline V gene encodes CDR1 MNHNY and CDR2 SVGAGI (reference sequence). The CDR3 consists of 16 residues. J lost 0 bases, V lost 8 bases, and 8 bases had no gene match. The CDR3: CASFGSGGPNTGELFF. The CDR3 nucleotides are TGTGCCAGCTTCGGAAGCGGGGGTCCGAACACCGGGGAGCTGTTTTTT.

This clone was recorded a few times. The rearrangement joins TRBV6-1 to TRBJ1-5; TRBD1 agrees at 8 bases. The CDR3 has 14 residues. Trimming at V came to 7 bases and at J to 5 bases, leaving 7 bases not matched to a gene. Germline CDR1 MNHNS, CDR2 SASEGT. The CDR3 nucleotides are TGTGCCAGCACCCGGACAGGGAGGGATCAGCCCCAGCATTTT. This translates into CASTRTGRDQPQHF.

V usage is TRBV9 and J usage is TRBJ2-3, with TRBD2 identical over 8 bases. The CDR3 is 14 amino acids. The germline V gene has CDR1 SGDLS and CDR2 YYNGEE. The ends lost 4 bases at V and 5 bases at J; junction bases unmatched: 6. The CDR3 DNA follows: TGTGCCAGCAGCCGGGGGACTAGTGGAGATACGCAGTATTTT. Its translation: CASSRGTSGDTQYF.

The gene calls are TRBV7-6 and TRBJ2-1, with a weak D call TRBD2 (5 bases). The CDR3 covers 13 residues. The V end lost 5 bases, the J end lost 5 bases, and 10 bases lay between the germline ends. Germline V gives CDR1 SGHVS, CDR2 FNYEAQ. CDR3 region: CASSVSSNNEQFF. The CDR3 coding sequence is TGTGCCAGCAGCGTCTCTAGCAACAATGAGCAGTTCTTC.

The chain recombines TRBV29-1 with TRBJ2-7, with D tentatively TRBD1 (6 bases). Germline CDR1 SQVTM, CDR2 ANQGSEA. This CDR3 has 16 residues. Trimming pared 0 bases from V and 0 bases from J, leaving 15 bases between. As DNA, the CDR3 is TGCAGCGTTGAAGATCCCGCAGGGGCCCCCTCCTACGAGCAGTACTTC. Amino acid sequence: CSVEDPAGAPSYEQYF.

V gene TRBV11-3 combines with J gene TRBJ2-5, with TRBD1 matching over 10 bases. The CDR3 covers 17 residues. Losses at the gene ends were 2 bases for V and 5 bases for J; bases not matched to a gene: 11. Germline assignment: CDR1 SGHNT and CDR2 YENEEA. The DNA for the CDR3 is TGTGCCAGCAGCTTAACCGGGACAGGGGTTCTTGGTGAGACCCAGTACTTC. Its translation is CASSLTGTGVLGETQYF. Full variable domain (outside the CDR3, taken from reference TRBV11-3 and TRBJ2-5): EAGVVQSPRYKIIEKKQPVAFWCNPISGHNTLYWYLQNLGQGPELLIRYENEEAVDDSQLPKDRFSAERLKGVDSTLKIQPAELGDSAVYLCASSLTGTGVLGETQYFGPGTRLLVL.

V and J are TRBV18 and TRBJ2-5, with D possibly being TRBD2 (6 bases). In germline, CDR1 is KGHSH, CDR2 LQKENI. The CDR3 spans 14 residues. V dropped 3 bases and J dropped 0 bases, with 8 bases sitting between them. The CDR3 loop is CASSPLAYQETQYF. Here the CDR3 DNA reads TGTGCCAGCTCACCGCTAGCGTACCAAGAGACCCAGTACTTC.

This clone was recorded only once. This chain joins TRBV7-2 and TRBJ2-3; possible D gene TRBD2, 5 bases. Germline V gene data show CDR1 as SGHTA and CDR2 as FQGNSA. This CDR3 has 15 residues. Trimming took off 1 base at V and 0 bases at J, with 8 bases between the two ends. The CDR3 DNA sequence: TGTGCCAGCAGCTTAGACCGGGAAAGCACAGATACGCAGTATTTT. This sequence encodes CASSLDRESTDTQYF.

The rearrangement joins TRBV7-2 to TRBJ1-2, with a possible D match to TRBD1 (6 bases). The ends were cut back, 3 bases at V and 8 bases at J, with 13 bases in the middle. Germline assignment: CDR1 SGHTA and CDR2 FQGNSA. The CDR3 runs to 13 residues. The chain's CDR3 is CASSFWAGEGYTF. DNA of the CDR3: TGTGCCAGCAGCTTCTGGGCAGGGGAAGGCTACACCTTC.

This clone was counted a single time. DNA for the CDR3: TGTGCCAGCAGTGCCCTAGGGTTAGGGGCCGGCACAGATACGCAGTATTTT. Translation gives CASSALGLGAGTDTQYF. The gene calls are TRBV6-1 and TRBJ2-3; D is perhaps TRBD1 (5 bases). From germline, CDR1 is MNHNS and CDR2 SASEGT. The CDR3 has 17 amino acids. V lost 4 bases, J lost 1 base, and 18 bases lay in between.